Below, 20 T cell receptor beta chains from the same sample are listed, as sequenced in a study of T cell repertoires in cytomegalovirus infection. TCRdb used MiXCR to reprocess the reads, holding one entry per CDR3 protein. The sample carries 160,000 or so distinct CDR3 sequences, approximately 21% recorded once. Their antigen targets remain unknown. Sample: CD8+ T cells from cultured PBMCs, taken from culture after CMV antigen stimulation. The receptor source for this set is a human donor in good health (CMV status not recorded). Some clones in this sample may be carry-over from other donors' samples.

The chain joins TRBV11-2 to TRBJ2-5; TRBD2 might be the D (6 bases). This CDR3 spans 13 amino acids. The V end lost 6 bases, the J end lost 5 bases, and 13 bases lay between the germline ends. From germline, CDR1 is SGHAT and CDR2 FQNNGV. The CDR3 spells CASSFWGVETQYF. The DNA of the CDR3 is TGTGCCAGCAGTTTCTGGGGGGTCGAGACCCAGTACTTC.

This clonotype has more than one count but fewer than ten. The chain uses TRBV7-2 and TRBJ1-2, with TRBD1 matching 10 bases. This CDR3 comprises 15 residues. From germline, CDR1 is SGHTA and CDR2 FQGNSA. After removal of 6 bases from V and 2 bases from J, the junction contained 6 bases not matched to a gene. The CDR3 protein is CASSFRDRGNYGYTF. CDR3 coding DNA: TGTGCCAGCAGTTTCCGGGACAGGGGCAACTATGGCTACACCTTC. Filled out from reference TRBV7-2 and TRBJ1-2, the complete variable domain reads GAGVSQSPSNKVTEKGKDVELRCDPISGHTALYWYRQSLGQGLEFLIYFQGNSAPDKSGLPSDRFSAERTGGSVSTLTIQRTQQEDSAVYLCASSFRDRGNYGYTFGSGTRLTVV.

V and J are TRBV4-1 and TRBJ1-4; the D is unclear. Deletions cut 1 base from V and 0 bases from J, with 6 bases between. CDR1 is MGHRA and CDR2 is YSYEKL in the germline V gene. CDR3 length: 15 amino acids. CDR3 protein: CASSQVKSTNEKLFF. Here the CDR3 DNA reads TGCGCCAGCAGCCAAGTGAAGTCAACTAATGAAAAACTGTTTTTT.

This clonotype was seen only a few times. This CDR3 is CASKAFNWDQPQHF. In nucleotides, the CDR3 is TGTGCCAGTAAGGCGTTCAACTGGGATCAGCCCCAGCATTTT. The chain carries TRBV19 and TRBJ1-5; D uncertain. The length of the CDR3 is 14 residues. The germline gives CDR1 LNHDA, CDR2 SQIVND (reference sequence). V was clipped by 7 bases and J by 5 bases, with 15 bases between them.

The rearrangement joins TRBV27 to TRBJ1-5, with a possible D match to TRBD1 (5 bases). The CDR3 has 14 amino acids. Germline CDR1 is MNHEY and CDR2 is SMNVEV (reference sequence). Trimming stripped 2 bases from V and 5 bases from J, with 10 bases between. The CDR3 loop is CASSLQGNYQPQHF. The CDR3 DNA sequence: TGTGCCAGCAGTTTACAGGGAAATTATCAGCCCCAGCATTTT.

The chain joins TRBV6-5 to TRBJ2-1; D perhaps matches TRBD2 (6 bases). In germline, CDR1 is MNHEY, CDR2 SVGAGI. V gave up 4 bases and J gave up 5 bases, with 12 bases separating them. The CDR3 has 14 residues. The CDR3 loop is CASSWGREHNEQFF. CDR3 coding DNA: TGTGCCAGCAGTTGGGGACGGGAGCACAATGAGCAGTTCTTC.

The chain joins TRBV7-9 to TRBJ1-5; D is possibly TRBD1 (6 bases). Trimming removed 4 bases at V and 4 bases at J, with 11 bases between. The CDR3 spans 14 residues. Germline V gene lookup returns CDR1 SEHNR and CDR2 FQNEAQ (reference sequence). In DNA form, the CDR3 reads TGTGCCAGCAGCTCGGACAGCAAGAATCAGCCCCAGCATTTT. Protein: CASSSDSKNQPQHF. Using reference TRBV7-9 and TRBJ1-5 for the parts outside the CDR3, the full variable domain is DTGVSQNPRHKITKRGQNVTFRCDPISEHNRLYWYRQTLGQGPEFLTYFQNEAQLEKSRLLSDRFSAERPKGSFSTLEIQRTEQGDSAMYLCASSSDSKNQPQHFGDGTRLSIL.

This clonotype was found a few times. In DNA, the CDR3 is TGTGCCAGCAGCTCCTTCTCTAGCGGGGGGGCCTTAGAGACCCAGTACTTC. Amino acids: CASSSFSSGGALETQYF. The V call is TRBV7-8, the J call TRBJ2-5, with 12 bases identical to TRBD2. Germline V gene lookup returns CDR1 SGHVS and CDR2 FQNEAQ. The junction had 10 bases not matched to a gene; V was cut back by 4 bases and J by 4 bases. This CDR3 spans 17 amino acids.

Only a few counts were recorded for this clonotype. This sequence joins TRBV12-5 and TRBJ2-5; 9 positions match TRBD2. V lost 7 bases, J lost 1 base, and 10 bases stayed unmatched. Per germline, CDR1 LGHNT and CDR2 FRNRAP. This CDR3 comprises 16 residues. In DNA, the CDR3 is TGTGCTAGTGCCCTCGGGCGGGGGGGCCCCCAAGAGACCCAGTACTTC. It yields the protein CASALGRGGPQETQYF.

This clonotype was observed many times. The chain links TRBV20-1 to TRBJ2-3; 8 nucleotides line up with TRBD2. J was trimmed by 3 bases and V by 0 bases; bases with no gene match: 2. The CDR3 length is 14 residues. The germline gives CDR1 DFQATT, CDR2 SNEGSKA (reference sequence). In DNA, the CDR3 is TGCAGTGCTAGAGACCCGGGGGGGACAGATACGCAGTATTTT. It yields the protein CSARDPGGTDTQYF.

This clonotype has just a few counts. The chain carries TRBV6-2 or TRBV6-3 and TRBJ2-6, with 8 bases fitting TRBD1. Germline CDR1 reads MNHEY; CDR2 reads SVGEGT. The CDR3 sequence is 18 residues long. After removal of 2 bases from V and 3 bases from J, the junction contained 9 bases not matched to a gene. CDR3 loop: CASSYRPGQDNGANVLTF. The CDR3 coding sequence is TGTGCCAGCAGTTACCGACCGGGACAGGACAATGGGGCCAACGTCCTGACTTTC.

The chain recombines TRBV7-6 with TRBJ1-5; TRBD1 agrees at 10 bases. Germline values: CDR1 SGHVS, CDR2 FNYEAQ. J gave up 2 bases and V 5 bases, and 6 bases lay outside the gene matches. The CDR3 is 16 residues long. CDR3 loop: CASSPGTGEGNQPQHF. Written as DNA, the CDR3 is TGTGCCAGCAGCCCGGGGACAGGGGAAGGCAATCAGCCCCAGCATTTT.

This clonotype was seen only a few times. The chain uses TRBV27 and TRBJ2-7; D is possibly TRBD1 or TRBD2 (5 bases each). The CDR3 is made up of 16 amino acids. V was clipped by 5 bases and J by 3 bases, with 20 bases between them. The V gene's germline CDR1 is MNHEY and CDR2 SMNVEV (reference sequence). The CDR3 here is CASSRTPGRGNYEQYF. Here the CDR3 DNA reads TGTGCCAGCAGTAGGACTCCGGGACGGGGAAACTACGAGCAGTACTTC.

This clonotype appeared a few times. The chain uses TRBV7-2 and TRBJ2-2; D may be TRBD2 (6 bases). V shed 4 bases and J shed 2 bases, with 14 bases lying between them. Germline V CDR1 and CDR2: SGHTA, FQGNSA. This CDR3 has 16 amino acids. The CDR3 loop reads CASSSASSENTGELFF. DNA for the CDR3: TGTGCCAGCAGCTCAGCATCTAGCGAAAACACCGGGGAGCTGTTTTTT.

J is TRBJ2-1 and V is TRBV12-3 or TRBV12-4; either TRBD1 or TRBD2 may fit D (5 bases each). Trimming stripped 5 bases from V and 4 bases from J, with 12 bases between. The CDR3 runs 14 residues. The CDR3 loop is CASSRQRNYNEQFF. In DNA form, the CDR3 reads TGTGCCAGCAGTCGACAGCGGAATTACAATGAGCAGTTCTTC.

V and J are TRBV6-5 and TRBJ2-5, with a tentative D call TRBD2 (5 bases). CDR3 length: 17 residues. The germline V gene has CDR1 MNHEY and CDR2 SVGAGI. Trimming removed 2 bases from V and 2 bases from J, with 18 bases in between. The CDR3 reads CASSYGQVGDRQETQYF. The CDR3, as DNA: TGTGCCAGCAGTTACGGGCAGGTGGGAGATAGGCAAGAGACCCAGTACTTC.

This chain joins TRBV20-1 and TRBJ1-6; the match to TRBD1 covers 7 bases. The CDR3 sequence is 14 residues long. Germline V CDR1 and CDR2: DFQATT, SNEGSKA (reference sequence). V dropped 6 bases and J dropped 2; count of bases not matched to a gene: 4. CDR3 region: CSAYRGTYNSPLHF. As DNA, the CDR3 is TGCAGTGCGTACAGGGGAACCTATAATTCACCCCTCCACTTT.

This clonotype has only one observation. V and J are TRBV5-1 and TRBJ2-7; TRBD1 is a possible D gene (6 bases). Germline assignment: CDR1 SGHRS and CDR2 YFSETQ. This CDR3 spans 15 amino acids. Trimming took 1 base from V and 0 from J, leaving 11 bases between them. CDR3 protein: CASSLLQGSSYEQYF. CDR3 nucleotides: TGCGCCAGCAGCTTGTTACAGGGTTCCTCCTACGAGCAGTACTTC.

This clonotype showed up just a few times. The chain couples TRBV19 to TRBJ1-5; D is undetermined. The CDR3 totals 13 residues. Germline lookup yields CDR1 LNHDA and CDR2 SQIVND (reference sequence). The ends were cut back, 3 bases at V and 5 bases at J, with 8 bases in the middle. In DNA, the CDR3 is TGTGCCAGTAGTATGGGCTCGTATCAGCCCCAGCATTTT. This gives the protein CASSMGSYQPQHF.

The table lists this clonotype with a few counts. The rearrangement links TRBV6-5 to TRBJ2-3, with 7 bases identical to TRBD1. Trimming cost V 1 base and J 4 bases; bases outside gene matches: 2. The germline CDR1 and CDR2 sequences are MNHEY and SVGAGI. The CDR3 has 14 amino acids. The CDR3 spells CASSYWQGADTQYF. CDR3 coding DNA: TGTGCCAGCAGTTACTGGCAGGGGGCAGATACGCAGTATTTT.